This T cell receptor (beta chain) was captured in a study of cytomegalovirus exposure and HLA in healthy donors (TCRdb year 2017). Regarding the research as a whole: According to an earlier analysis of 587 of the donors, about 170 million T cells yielded roughly 100 million unique TCR beta sequences and around 280 Gb of sequence data. Using immunosequencing, the study profiled T cell repertoires from some 670 subjects and related those repertoires to cytomegalovirus serostatus. Donor age, sex, ethnicity and CMV serostatus were compiled alongside the repertoire data. A later analysis re-examined previously published TCR beta repertoires from hundreds of donors and added high-resolution HLA genotyping to investigate patterns of TCR occurrence. Roughly 300 gigabases of sequencing data and 70 million to 100 million unique TCR sequences were included in an early release covering about 600 HLA-typed donors. Typing coverage differed by locus: A, B, C, DRB1 and DQB1 were typed in about 629-630 donors, DQA1 in 500 to 550, DPA1 in 600 to 610, and DPB1 in roughly 450. Among the 398 genotyped donors, approximately 81% belonged to the genetic ancestry cluster associated with self-reported Caucasian donors. All discovery cohort repertoires had been generated on a single sequencing platform. Roughly five DR-DQ haplotypes were handled as single units for association and clustering because linkage in the cohort was strong. A later genetic analysis took genome-wide SNP genotypes for about 60% of the roughly 670 donors and used that subset as a discovery cohort. Both class I and class II loci were covered by HLA typing, at four-digit resolution. In an earlier analysis of several hundred of the donors, high-throughput TCR beta sequencing was used to judge whether each TCR beta V gene segment behaved as functional or pseudogenic. Besides the first cohort of roughly 700 subjects, a separate validation cohort made up of 120 different subjects was used. The study was designed to test whether signatures of past pathogen exposure could be identified by cataloging public T cell receptors. To predict cytomegalovirus infection status, the study combined high-throughput TCR immunosequencing, statistical association of individual TCRs with disease status, and machine learning. Rather than drawing on any new phenotypic data, the later analysis identified candidate immune exposures from TCR beta sequences and the way those sequences occurred across donors. Among approximately 370 genotyped donors of the cohort, an average of roughly 230,000 unique TCR beta nucleotide sequences was sequenced per donor, of which about 18% were non-productive.

The investigation overall reported the following: When HLA alleles, especially DR and DQ, strongly co-occurred, TCR associations were difficult to assign to individual alleles. A few of the identified cytomegalovirus-associated TCR beta chains were confirmed in vitro to be specific for cytomegalovirus antigens. Correlated functional status among segregating V segments might reflect linkage disequilibrium, but an unknown experimental factor could not be ruled out. Some IMGT-functional V segments, including TRBV6-2 and TRBV6-3, could not be distinguished by the 87-base-pair reads and were therefore excluded. In a later genetic analysis, a missense DCLRE1C variant was associated with V-gene and J-gene trimming of TCR beta chains, and the association was replicated in an independent cohort. Several of the top co-occurrence clusters appeared to be linked to parvovirus B19, influenza, CMV and Epstein-Barr virus, according to a later analysis. In a later analysis, the rate of TCR association differed among HLA loci, with DRB1 alleles having the most associated TCRs and HLA-C alleles having the fewest. Because HLA typing was missing for some donors at each locus, association tests included only the typed subset. A cluster of highly shared sequence variants was judged likely to represent a technical artifact of the sequencing pipeline. The authors suggested that the approach could potentially be generalized to other disease states and immunological phenotypes. Specific HLA alleles were associated with some 15,000 TCR beta sequences at a false discovery rate of 0.05 in a later analysis. The classifier was reported to diagnose cytomegalovirus status with high specificity and sensitivity in both the original cohort and the validation cohort. In an earlier analysis of 450 to 750 of the donors, most TCR beta V segments appeared in productive rearrangements about 90% or about 30% of the time, broadly matching IMGT annotations. A later analysis found that most CMV-associated TCR beta chains appeared HLA-restricted, with HLA associations seemingly driven largely by CMV exposure. Most TCR sequences were observed very rarely across donors, whereas some public TCRs were present in many individuals. A further reported finding was that TCR beta sequences accurately predicted the HLA-A and HLA-B alleles for most subjects in the first cohort. According to a later genetic analysis, donors in an Asian-associated ancestry cluster had fewer N-insertions in productive TCRs than the approximately 630-donor mean. For the cohort, immune exposure information was limited to CMV serostatus. Fewer than 20 rarely observed V segments, including chromosome 9 orphons, were excluded from the earlier analysis of a few hundred of the donors because counts were too low. In a later analysis, HLA-associated TCR beta chains showed more clonal expansion and lower generation probabilities than non-associated chains that were equally common. The study gave a list of about 160 TCR beta chains associated with cytomegalovirus. Only TCR beta chains were sequenced in this cohort, and the absence of alpha or paired-chain data limited detectable features. Roughly uniform sequencing depth across donors was assumed in presence/absence analyses, although this assumption may not hold.

The CDR3 holds 13 amino acids from the cysteine to the phenylalanine. Of the read, only the CDR3 DNA is kept; its 39 bases are in frame from base 1. V is reduced by 2 bases and J by 9 bases, leaving a spacing of 11 bases between them. From a lookup of the germline V gene, CDR1 and CDR2 are MNHNS and SASEGT. Library preparation was by the immunoSEQ multiplex PCR assay. The multiplex PCR relied on a mix of 60 forward primers for TCR Vbeta segments and 13 reverse primers for TCR Jbeta segments. The CDR3 region of rearranged TCR beta genes was amplified from genomic DNA with a multiplex PCR assay. The amplified TCR beta libraries were sequenced on the Illumina HiSeq System as 87-base-pair reads. The authors' pipeline ran thus. A later analysis tallied about 77 million unique TCR beta chains across the 700 or so repertoires, and around 9.9 million of those chains were shared by two or more donors. To remove PCR and sequencing errors, raw reads were error-corrected and collapsed into unique sequences using a nearest-neighbor algorithm that merged closely related sequences. Alignment of CDR3 sequences to IMGT reference sequences was used to assign V, D and J gene segments. Each retained sequence needed at least a six-nucleotide match to both a V gene segment and a J gene segment. A rearrangement was called productive if the CDR3 had no stop codons and remained in frame with V and J, and every other rearrangement was called non-productive. Following IMGT convention, CDR3 was defined as the stretch from the second conserved V-encoded cysteine to the conserved J-encoded phenylalanine. The earlier analysis of some 600 of the donors excluded sequences that lacked an unambiguous match to a single V gene segment. In an earlier analysis of some 590 of the donors, a V segment was called functional when productive rearrangements were above 56.7%, and segregating when the standard deviation between donors exceeded 5%. A statistical classification framework was built to diagnose cytomegalovirus status from the catalog of TCR beta chain sequences. In a later analysis, V and J genes were assigned by comparing TCR nucleotide sequences against IMGT/GENE-DB human TR gene sequences. The TCRdist pipeline was used in a later analysis to assign CDR3 sequences and most-parsimonious VDJ recombination scenarios. In a later analysis, each TCR beta chain was defined by its CDR3 amino acid sequence together with its V-gene family, and reads without a unique V-gene family were excluded. A later analysis removed 550 to 650 highly shared, low-generation-probability nucleotide sequences to deal with suspected cross-contamination and a sequencing artifact. For each public chain, a later analysis derived a clonal expansion index from normalized ranks of inferred template counts within each repertoire. In a later analysis, generation probabilities were computed using a VDJ recombination model fitted to out-of-frame rearrangements, and the results were checked against IGoR. In a later analysis, TCR-TCR, TCR-HLA and TCR-CMV co-occurrence was scored with hypergeometric tests, and a repertoire-size bias correction was applied to TCR pairs. A later analysis estimated false discovery rates by permuting HLA or CMV assignments 20 times. In a later analysis, co-occurring TCRs were grouped with DBSCAN, and TCRdist sequence similarity was added when clustering was performed within HLA-allele-positive subsets. For co-occurrence clustering, repertoires with fewer than 30,000 or more than 120,000 public chains were excluded, along with four to six repertoires with anomalous nucleotide sharing. Not all clones reach the TCRdb copy of this immuneACCESS table, which keeps in-frame sequences only. Checked studies attribute under half of the gap to unresolved V genes and leave the rest unexplained. V and J calls and clone size are copied from that table; D and trimming were computed from the DNA. In this sample the table shows tens of thousands of clones, 81% of which occur a single time. About 1.2% of the sample belongs to the ten largest clones.

About this clone itself: The specificity of this receptor is unknown. No quality values exist for individual bases; no much larger clone is one base distant.

In total, 500 to 700 healthy bone marrow donors made up the cohort. Cohort members were all nominally healthy when sampled, although unrecorded immune exposures were likely present. The donor tested CMV seropositive and was one of the 289 seropositive cohort members. Each donor provided a peripheral blood sample, and peripheral blood mononuclear cells were used for TCR beta sequencing. Genomic DNA extraction from the blood cell samples was performed with the Qiagen DNeasy Blood Extraction Kit. The origin of this receptor is a girl aged 2 to 9 in good health and CMV-seropositive. The receptor chain draws on TRBV6-1 and TRBJ1-5, with the D gene uncertain. Sequences were obtained from PBMCs. The nucleotide sequence is given as TGTGCCAGCAGTGAATCCGGGATAGGGCCCCAGCATTTT. Its protein product is CASSESGIGPQHF.